Listed here is a single T cell receptor beta chain. CDR1 LGHDT and CDR2 YNNKEL come from the germline V gene (reference sequence). The CDR3 has 15 amino acids. V lost 0 bases and J 4 bases, leaving 10 bases between the germline ends. TCRdb's copy holds only in-frame clones and misses some; the assay was immunoSEQ multiplex PCR. Of 70,000 to 90,000 clones listed, around 89% were seen once; the top ten hold roughly 1%. The data derive from a study of blood T cell repertoires in COVID-19. Researchers sorted participants into cohorts using their self-reported clinical history. The specimen was PBMCs or T cells enriched from blood (not recorded which). This clonotype originated in a woman in her forties or fifties with acute COVID-19. The rearrangement links TRBV3-1 (or the pseudogene TRBV3-2) to TRBJ2-1, with D possibly being TRBD2 (6 bases). The CDR3 nucleotides read TGTGCCAGCAGCCAAGATTGGGAGGCGTACAATGAGCAGTTCTTC. The encoded protein is CASSQDWEAYNEQFF.